Detailed here is one T cell receptor beta chain. This sample was included in a study of blood T cell repertoires in COVID-19. Overall study context: Spain, Italy and the United States supplied samples that represented acute and convalescent COVID-19. PBMCs, B-cell-depleted T cells, or T cells were the source of the cDNA or gDNA that made up the material.

Original methodology: Reference gene primer amplification yielded estimated nucleated cell counts. Assay: immunoSEQ multiplex PCR; the TCRdb copy retains only in-frame clones and omits some. V and J calls and clone size are given by that table; D and trimming were obtained from the DNA. The table lists 200,000 to 250,000 clones, around 82% of them singletons, with less than 7% in the top ten. The germline V and J ends were trimmed by 8 bases and 4 bases, with 14 bases remaining between them. Germline CDR1 is GTSNPN and CDR2 is SVGIG (reference sequence). The CDR3 extends over 13 amino acids. Sequenced input: peripheral blood. The rearrangement uses TRBV30 and TRBJ2-2; maybe TRBD2 (7 bases). The sequence came from a woman aged 70-85 years with acute or convalescent COVID-19. The CDR3, as DNA: TGTGCCCTTCGGGGGGCGCGCACCGGGGAGCTGTTTTTT. Amino acids: CALRGARTGELFF.